This T cell receptor (beta chain) was sequenced during a study of T cells in localized non-small cell lung cancer. Findings of the study overall: For the top 100 tumor clones, a median about 57 also appeared in adjacent lung. Clonality of T cells reached its maximum in uninvolved adjacent lung, surpassing tumor. Overall survival was longer when the density of T cells in the blood was higher.

With V trimmed by 4 bases and J by 6 bases, 9 bases remained unmatched. The CDR3 spans 15 residues. The germline V gene has CDR1 SGHNT and CDR2 YENEEA. This clone was seen more than once but under ten times. Its antigen is currently unknown. The table came from immunoSEQ multiplex PCR; TCRdb's copy has only in-frame clones and leaves some out. The sample contains over a thousand clones, approximately 17% of which appear only once. This TCR came from a woman aged 40-75 years with stage I lung adenocarcinoma. The sample here was lung tumor tissue, taken before any cancer treatment. This rearrangement joins TRBV11-3 to TRBJ1-5; 7 positions agree with TRBD1. The CDR3 bases are TGTGCCAGCAGCTCCCGACAGGGCTCGGGTCAGCCCCAGCATTTT. Translation gives CASSSRQGSGQPQHF.